This T cell receptor beta chain is from a study of blood T cell repertoires in COVID-19. Measured with immunoSEQ multiplex PCR; TCRdb has only the in-frame clones, and not every one. The table includes over 200,000 clones, around nine tenths detected once. V lost 0 bases and J 0 bases, leaving 6 bases between the germline ends. The CDR3 sequence is 14 residues long. CDR1 SGDLS and CDR2 YYNGEE come from the germline V gene. The chain carries TRBV9 and TRBJ1-2; unclear D gene. Sequencing was done on a sample of PBMCs or T cells enriched from blood (not recorded which). The receptor was derived from a woman aged 25-40 years who had been exposed to COVID-19. Written as DNA, the CDR3 is TGTGCCAGCAGCGTAGGGGCCACTAACTATGGCTACACCTTC. It translates to CASSVGATNYGYTF.